Following are 9 T cell receptor beta chains from one sample sequenced in a study of cytomegalovirus exposure and HLA in healthy donors. PCR used 60 Vbeta primers and 13 Jbeta primers. Produced via immunoSEQ multiplex PCR; TCRdb's table is partial and in-frame only. The profile shows 150,000 to 200,000 clones, approximately 79% of them singletons. Sequences were obtained from PBMCs. The receptors were gathered from a woman in her forties or fifties in good health and CMV-seropositive.

J is TRBJ1-2 and V is TRBV5-1, with D perhaps matching TRBD1 (6 bases). Germline lookup yields CDR1 SGHRS and CDR2 YFSETQ. This CDR3 contains 14 residues. V lost 4 bases, J lost 3 bases, and 13 bases lay in between. The CDR3 here is CASSRTSGDYGYTF. The CDR3 nucleotides read TGCGCCAGCAGCCGCACCTCAGGGGACTATGGCTACACCTTC.

The J gene is TRBJ1-1, the V gene TRBV7-9, with D possibly being TRBD1 (6 bases). V was clipped by 4 bases and J by 4 bases, with 13 bases between them. This CDR3 contains 14 residues. The germline V gene encodes CDR1 SEHNR and CDR2 FQNEAQ (reference sequence). The DNA for the CDR3 is TGTGCCAGCAGCTCCACAGGGAGGGGCACTGAAGCTTTCTTT. Its translation is CASSSTGRGTEAFF. Full variable domain (remainder filled in from reference TRBV7-9 and TRBJ1-1): DTGVSQNPRHKITKRGQNVTFRCDPISEHNRLYWYRQTLGQGPEFLTYFQNEAQLEKSRLLSDRFSAERPKGSFSTLEIQRTEQGDSAMYLCASSSTGRGTEAFFGQGTRLTVV.

This clone was seen a handful of times. The chain carries TRBV27 and TRBJ1-1; perhaps TRBD1 as D (5 bases). V shed 5 bases and J shed 6 bases, with 10 bases lying between them. Germline CDR1 reads MNHEY; CDR2 reads SMNVEV (reference sequence). The CDR3 totals 12 residues. The CDR3 DNA reads as TGTGCCAGCAGTCCGGGGGGGGCTGAAGCTTTCTTT. Translating it yields CASSPGGAEAFF.

The CDR3 sequence: CARSSGLPSSYEQYF. CDR3 sequence (DNA): TGTGCCAGAAGTTCCGGACTGCCGAGCTCCTACGAGCAGTACTTC. The chain uses TRBV5-3 and TRBJ2-7, with a tentative D call TRBD2 (5 bases). TRBV5-3 is an ORF, with its function uncertain. V was shortened by 5 bases and J by 0 bases, with 15 bases between the two germline ends. This CDR3 has 15 amino acids.

This chain connects TRBV18 to TRBJ2-5; TRBD2 matches 9 bases. The J segment lost 1 base and the V segment lost 2 bases, leaving 2 bases of the junction unmatched. The germline V gene has CDR1 KGHSH and CDR2 LQKENI. The CDR3 covers 15 residues. The CDR3 bases are TGTGCCAGCTCACCATGGACTAGCGCCCAAGAGACCCAGTACTTC. Amino acid sequence: CASSPWTSAQETQYF.

This chain uses TRBV9 with TRBJ2-3; 7 bases line up with TRBD1. J lost 3 bases, V lost 4 bases, and 8 bases had no gene match. The CDR3 length is 15 residues. Looked up from germline, CDR1 is SGDLS and CDR2 is YYNGEE. The CDR3 is CASSTRTGSTDTQYF. As DNA, the CDR3 is TGTGCCAGCAGCACTCGGACAGGATCGACAGATACGCAGTATTTT.

CDR3 DNA sequence: TGTGCCAGCAGTTTAATCCGACAGGCCGCCTATGGCTACACCTTC. The encoded protein is CASSLIRQAAYGYTF. The chain links TRBV28 to TRBJ1-2, with a weak D call TRBD1 (6 bases). Per the germline V gene, CDR1 is MDHEN and CDR2 is SYDVKM. The CDR3 length is 15 residues. Trimming cost V 2 bases and J 4 bases, with 14 bases left between them.

This clone was picked up one time. CDR3: CASSSGQDVSYNEQFF. The CDR3 nucleotides read TGTGCCAGCAGCTCAGGACAGGACGTCTCCTACAATGAGCAGTTCTTC. V usage is TRBV5-6 and J usage is TRBJ2-1; 7 bases align to TRBD1. The J segment lost 0 bases and the V segment lost 3 bases, leaving 6 bases of the junction unmatched. Germline loops: CDR1 SGHDT, CDR2 YYEEEE. CDR3 length: 16 residues.

This chain joins TRBV11-2 and TRBJ2-1; D perhaps matches TRBD1 (6 bases). The V end lost 6 bases, the J end lost 10 bases, and 16 bases lay between the germline ends. The CDR3 contains 13 residues. CDR1 SGHAT and CDR2 FQNNGV come from the germline V gene. As DNA, the CDR3 is TGTGCCAGCAGTCCCTACAGGGCCGGGGAGCAGTTCTTC. This encodes CASSPYRAGEQFF.